The 23 T cell receptor beta chains reported below all come from one sample, sequenced in a study of cytomegalovirus exposure and HLA in healthy donors. PCR used 60 Vbeta primers and 13 Jbeta primers. Sequencing used immunoSEQ multiplex PCR; TCRdb keeps in-frame clones, though not all of them. The sample includes approximately 110,000 clones, 80% to 85% seen only once; the top ten take over 2%. The sample comprised PBMCs. These receptors originate from a woman aged 30 to 39 in good health and CMV-seronegative.

This chain connects TRBV28 to TRBJ1-6; TRBD1 aligns across 7 bases. The V gene end was trimmed by 6 bases and the J gene end by 5 bases; junction bases not matched to a gene: 7. This CDR3 has 15 residues. Per germline, CDR1 MDHEN and CDR2 SYDVKM. The CDR3 spells CASRIDRAHNSPLHF. As DNA, the CDR3 is TGTGCCAGCAGAATAGACAGGGCCCATAATTCACCCCTCCACTTT.

In its sample, this clone was seen a few times. The genes are TRBV7-9 and TRBJ2-2; TRBD2 matches at 7 bases. Trimming cost V 4 bases and J 3 bases; bases outside gene matches: 2. Germline assignment: CDR1 SEHNR and CDR2 FQNEAQ (reference sequence). This CDR3 region has 14 residues. The CDR3 spells CASSWGGDTGELFF. The CDR3, as DNA: TGTGCCAGCAGCTGGGGGGGGGACACCGGGGAGCTGTTTTTT.

The rearrangement joins TRBV6-1 to TRBJ2-4; 7 bases agree with TRBD1. The CDR3 consists of 14 residues. Germline lookup yields CDR1 MNHNS and CDR2 SASEGT. Losses at the gene ends were 8 bases for V and 5 bases for J; bases not matched to a gene: 9. The CDR3 sequence is CASRQGVVENIQYF. The CDR3 DNA sequence: TGTGCCAGCCGCCAGGGGGTAGTAGAAAACATTCAGTACTTC.

The chain recombines TRBV6-5 with TRBJ1-1; D is uncertain. The germline gives CDR1 MNHEY, CDR2 SVGAGI. The CDR3 loop spans 13 amino acids. Between the trimmed V and J ends, which lost 2 bases and 5 bases, there was a span of 9 bases. The CDR3 loop reads CASSYSGRTEAFF. CDR3 in DNA: TGTGCCAGCAGTTACAGCGGGAGAACTGAAGCTTTCTTT.

The chain combines TRBV25-1 with TRBJ2-7, with 10 bases that match TRBD2. CDR1 and CDR2 (germline): MGHDK, SYGVNS. The CDR3 consists of 12 residues. With V trimmed by 6 bases and J by 4 bases, 0 bases remained unmatched. As DNA, the CDR3 is TGTGCCAGCAGACTAGCGGGGTACGAGCAGTACTTC. This encodes CASRLAGYEQYF.

This clone was recorded once. V gene TRBV7-2 combines with J gene TRBJ2-3; 7 bases match TRBD2. Germline CDR1 is SGHTA and CDR2 is FQGNSA. V gave up 1 base and J gave up 6 bases; unmatched junction bases: 10. The CDR3 runs to 16 residues. The chain's CDR3 is CASSLGSAGVLDTQYF. Written as DNA, the CDR3 is TGTGCCAGCAGCTTAGGCTCGGCGGGAGTTTTGGATACGCAGTATTTT.

In DNA, the CDR3 is TGTGCCAGCTCACCCGGGGACAGGCGTGAAGCTTTCTTT. This encodes CASSPGDRREAFF. J is TRBJ1-1 and V is TRBV18; 8 positions match TRBD1. The V gene's germline CDR1 is KGHSH and CDR2 LQKENI. The CDR3 loop spans 13 amino acids. After removal of 3 bases from V and 7 bases from J, the junction contained 4 bases not matched to a gene.

In its sample, this clone was seen once. The rearrangement joins TRBV7-6 to TRBJ1-2; 8 bases map to TRBD1. In germline, CDR1 is SGHVS, CDR2 FNYEAQ. Trimming removed 5 bases from V and 1 base from J; junction bases left unmatched: 12. The length of the CDR3 is 17 residues. DNA of the CDR3: TGTGCCAGCAGCCAAAGGGCTGGGACAGGCCTTAACTATGGCTACACCTTC. This sequence encodes CASSQRAGTGLNYGYTF. Full variable domain (rest looked up from reference TRBV7-6 and TRBJ1-2): GAGVSQSPRYKVTKRGQDVALRCDPISGHVSLYWYRQALGQGPEFLTYFNYEAQQDKSGLPNDRFSAERPEGSISTLTIQRTEQRDSAMYRCASSQRAGTGLNYGYTFGSGTRLTVV.

This chain connects TRBV7-8 to TRBJ2-7, with 7 bases that match TRBD1. The V gene's germline CDR1 is SGHVS and CDR2 FQNEAQ. The J segment lost 6 bases and the V segment lost 2 bases, leaving 16 bases of the junction unmatched. CDR3 size: 17 residues. The CDR3 sequence is CASSLHSLPRGRGEQYF. The CDR3 bases are TGTGCCAGCAGCTTACACTCACTCCCAAGGGGGCGTGGCGAGCAGTACTTC.

The chain is built from TRBV7-9 and TRBJ1-5, with TRBD1 as a possible D gene (6 bases). V gave up 5 bases and J gave up 2 bases, with 13 bases separating them. Germline-derived CDR1 and CDR2 are SEHNR and FQNEAQ (reference sequence). The CDR3 covers 15 residues. CDR3 nucleotide sequence: TGTGCCAGCAGCGAACAGGGTGGTGGCAATCAGCCCCAGCATTTT. Its translation is CASSEQGGGNQPQHF.

This clone appeared a single time. The V gene is TRBV5-4, the J gene TRBJ2-7, with D possibly matching TRBD2 (5 bases). This CDR3 region has 13 residues. Germline V CDR1 and CDR2: SGHNT, YYREEE (reference sequence). V was cut by 4 bases and J by 9 bases, with 17 bases left in between. The CDR3 DNA follows: TGTGCCAGCAGCCTGACTCCTTTGAGCGGGCAGTACTTC. It translates to CASSLTPLSGQYF. The whole variable domain, filled in from reference TRBV5-4 and TRBJ2-7, reads ETGVTQSPTHLIKTRGQQVTLRCSSQSGHNTVSWYQQALGQGPQFIFQYYREEENGRGNFPPRFSGLQFPNYSSELNVNALELDDSALYLCASSLTPLSGQYFGPGTRLTVT.

The chain combines TRBV28 with TRBJ1-3; D may be TRBD1 (5 bases). V lost 3 bases and J lost 4, with 10 bases in between. The germline CDR1 and CDR2 sequences are MDHEN and SYDVKM. This CDR3 is built from 14 residues. CDR3 region: CASSFGGGGNTIYF. DNA of the CDR3: TGTGCCAGCAGTTTCGGGGGGGGAGGAAACACCATATATTTT.

A single count supports this clone. The rearrangement uses TRBV14 and TRBJ1-2, with 7 bases matching TRBD1. V lost 1 base, J lost 4 bases, and 3 bases stayed unmatched. CDR1 is SGHDN and CDR2 is FVKESK in the germline V gene. This CDR3 spans 14 amino acids. CDR3 sequence reads: CASSQGAGGYGYTF. CDR3 DNA sequence: TGTGCCAGCAGCCAAGGGGCAGGGGGCTATGGCTACACCTTC.

This clone appeared a few times. V and J are TRBV19 and TRBJ2-7; the match to TRBD2 covers 10 bases. This CDR3 contains 14 residues. J gave up 1 base and V 6 bases, and 3 bases lay outside the gene matches. CDR1 is LNHDA, CDR2 SQIVND, per germline (reference sequence). CDR3 protein: CASSPAGGSYEQYF. The CDR3 nucleotides are TGTGCCAGTAGCCCAGCGGGGGGGTCCTACGAGCAGTACTTC.

V gene TRBV19 combines with J gene TRBJ1-2; D is uncertain. The CDR3 consists of 10 residues. V was trimmed by 7 bases and J by 4 bases, leaving 4 bases between them. Germline V gene data show CDR1 as LNHDA and CDR2 as SQIVND (reference sequence). The CDR3 protein is CASKSYGYTF. The CDR3, as DNA: TGTGCCAGTAAGAGCTATGGCTACACCTTC.

The chain joins TRBV6-6 to TRBJ2-7; D is ambiguous. Germline values: CDR1 MNHNY, CDR2 SVGAGI (reference sequence). The CDR3 runs 12 residues. Between the trimmed V and J ends, which lost 6 bases and 1 base, there was a span of 7 bases. CDR3 in amino acids: CASSTDSYEQYF. In nucleotides, the CDR3 is TGTGCCAGCAGCACAGATTCCTACGAGCAGTACTTC.

The chain links TRBV27 to TRBJ2-7, with 10 nucleotides matching TRBD2. This CDR3 region has 16 residues. Trimming cost V 2 bases and J 6 bases; bases outside gene matches: 10. The germline CDR1 and CDR2 sequences are MNHEY and SMNVEV (reference sequence). The CDR3 coding sequence is TGTGCCAGCAGTTTACGGCACCTAGCGGGGGCCTCCGAGCAGTACTTC. Its protein product is CASSLRHLAGASEQYF.

The genes are TRBV25-1 and TRBJ1-1; D gene unclear. The germline gives CDR1 MGHDK, CDR2 SYGVNS. This CDR3 has 15 amino acids. Trimming left V 0 bases short and J 1 base short, with 9 bases between. The CDR3 loop reads CASSEYTGGNTEAFF. CDR3 DNA sequence: TGTGCCAGCAGTGAATATACCGGCGGGAACACTGAAGCTTTCTTT.

J is TRBJ2-3 and V is TRBV5-1, with TRBD1 identical over 7 bases. The CDR3 has 14 residues. CDR1 is SGHRS, CDR2 YFSETQ, per germline. The V and J ends lost 4 bases and 8 bases, in that order; junction bases with no gene match: 10. CDR3 DNA: TGCGCCAGCAGCAAGGACCCGACAGGGCTTACGCAGTATTTT. Translated: CASSKDPTGLTQYF.

V gene TRBV7-3 combines with J gene TRBJ2-3; 9 bases are shared with TRBD1. Germline CDR1 reads SGHTA; CDR2 reads FQGTGA. CDR3 length equals 16 residues. With 1 base clipped from V and 1 base from J, the junction kept 3 bases outside the gene matches. Written as DNA, the CDR3 is TGTGCCAGCAGCTTAAGACAGGGGGGCCGCACAGATACGCAGTATTTT. It yields the protein CASSLRQGGRTDTQYF.

The chain is built from TRBV11-3 and TRBJ1-1; D gene uncertain. V was pared by 4 bases and J by 4 bases, with 13 bases between. Per germline, CDR1 SGHNT and CDR2 YENEEA. The length of the CDR3 is 14 residues. The CDR3 sequence is CASSSGGKSTEAFF. The CDR3 nucleotides read TGTGCCAGCAGCTCCGGCGGCAAGAGCACTGAAGCTTTCTTT.

The chain has TRBV27 and TRBJ1-1; D ambiguous. The CDR3 contains 13 residues. The V and J ends lost 3 bases and 3 bases respectively, with 8 bases between them. In germline, CDR1 is MNHEY, CDR2 SMNVEV (reference sequence). The CDR3 loop is CASSLYGDTEAFF. CDR3 nucleotide sequence: TGTGCCAGCAGTTTGTACGGGGACACTGAAGCTTTCTTT.

V is TRBV28 and J is TRBJ2-4, with no clear D. In germline, CDR1 is MDHEN, CDR2 SYDVKM. The V gene lost 7 bases and the J gene lost 1 base, with 11 bases spanning the gap. CDR3 length: 14 residues. The CDR3 reads CASIASTAKNIQYF. CDR3 in DNA: TGTGCCAGCATCGCCTCTACGGCCAAAAACATTCAGTACTTC.